Reported below is one T cell receptor beta chain. These data are taken from a study of blood T cell repertoires in COVID-19. TCRdb's table, derived via immunoSEQ multiplex PCR, lists solely in-frame clones and lacks some. The sample records hundreds of thousands of clones, roughly 87% being singletons. CDR1 and CDR2 from the germline V gene are MNHNS and SASEGT. V lost 2 bases and J 0 bases, leaving 11 bases between the germline ends. The CDR3 totals 15 residues. The source material was peripheral blood. The genes are TRBV6-1 and TRBJ2-7, with D uncertain. This sequence was found in a young man with active or convalescent COVID-19. The CDR3 reads CASSESALGSYEQYF. The CDR3 bases are TGTGCCAGCAGTGAATCCGCCCTAGGCTCCTACGAGCAGTACTTC.